The clone carrying this T cell receptor beta chain was recorded once. The sample is drawn from a study of blood T cell repertoires in COVID-19. The table came from immunoSEQ multiplex PCR; TCRdb's copy has only in-frame clones and leaves some out. The sample shows 250,000 or so clones, around 86% of them seen only once. Germline CDR1 KGHDR, CDR2 SFDVKD. This CDR3 has 15 residues. V lost 3 bases and J lost 2, with 10 bases in between. The sequencing input was PBMCs or T cells enriched from blood (not recorded which). The sequence came from a man aged 40-55 years who had recovered from COVID-19. The V call is TRBV24-1, the J call TRBJ1-5; the D gene is possibly TRBD1 (5 bases). Written as DNA, the CDR3 is TGTGCCACCAGTGATAGGTGGGGGGGCAATCAGCCCCAGCATTTT. This sequence encodes CATSDRWGGNQPQHF.